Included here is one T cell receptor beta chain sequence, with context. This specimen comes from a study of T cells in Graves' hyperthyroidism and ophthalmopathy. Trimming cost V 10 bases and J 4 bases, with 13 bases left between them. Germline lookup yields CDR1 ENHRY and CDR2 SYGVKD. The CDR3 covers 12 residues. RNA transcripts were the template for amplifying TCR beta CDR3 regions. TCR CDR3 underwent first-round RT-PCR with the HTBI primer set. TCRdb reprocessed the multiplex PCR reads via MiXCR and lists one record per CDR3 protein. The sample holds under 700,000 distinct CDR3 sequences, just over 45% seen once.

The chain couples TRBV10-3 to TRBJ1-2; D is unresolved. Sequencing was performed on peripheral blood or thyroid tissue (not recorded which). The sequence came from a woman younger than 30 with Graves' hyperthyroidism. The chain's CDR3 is CASKDRSYGYTF. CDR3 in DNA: TGTGCCAGCAAGGACCGTAGCTATGGCTACACCTTC.